What follows are 26 T cell receptor beta chains derived from one specimen sequenced in a study of OX40 agonist ivuxolimab in advanced cancers. Libraries were prepared by immunoSEQ multiplex PCR; TCRdb keeps only in-frame clonotypes and omits some of them. The repertoire has some 41,000 clones, around 89% of them found once; the top ten carry around 6%. This sample comprised CD4+ or CD8+ T cells sorted from blood, obtained in a trial of the OX40 agonist ivuxolimab. These receptor sequences come from an adult with an advanced solid tumor such as melanoma, head and neck, liver or kidney cancer.

This clone was picked up a small number of times. The V gene is TRBV6-6, the J gene TRBJ1-2; D is uncertain. CDR1 MNHNY and CDR2 SVGAGI come from the germline V gene (reference sequence). Trimming removed 0 bases at V and 7 bases at J, with 6 bases between. The CDR3 extends over 12 amino acids. CDR3 coding DNA: TGTGCCAGCAGTTACTCGAACCCTGGCTACACCTTC. The encoded protein is CASSYSNPGYTF.

This chain joins TRBV5-6 and TRBJ2-6, with D unclear. The germline V and J ends were trimmed by 0 bases and 1 base, with 5 bases remaining between them. The CDR3 covers 15 residues. The germline V gene has CDR1 SGHDT and CDR2 YYEEEE. The DNA of the CDR3 is TGTGCCAGCAGCTTGGTGAGTTCTGGGGCCAACGTCCTGACTTTC. Amino acids: CASSLVSSGANVLTF.

V is TRBV27 and J is TRBJ2-3; D is unresolved. This CDR3 has 17 amino acids. The V gene's germline CDR1 is MNHEY and CDR2 SMNVEV (reference sequence). Trimming took 3 bases from V and 0 from J, leaving 16 bases between them. This chain's CDR3 is CASSFRSPLSSTDTQYF. CDR3 coding DNA: TGTGCCAGCAGTTTTAGATCTCCCTTATCTAGCACAGATACGCAGTATTTT.

This sequence joins TRBV10-3 and TRBJ2-3; TRBD1 matches 7 bases. Germline V gene lookup returns CDR1 ENHRY and CDR2 SYGVKD. V was pared by 3 bases and J by 2 bases, with 5 bases of the junction left unmatched. The CDR3 covers 15 residues. The CDR3 region is CAISEGQEHTDTQYF. CDR3 coding DNA: TGTGCCATCAGTGAAGGACAGGAACACACAGATACGCAGTATTTT.

The J gene is TRBJ2-1, the V gene TRBV18; D may be TRBD2 (5 bases). CDR1 and CDR2 from the germline V gene are KGHSH and LQKENI. This CDR3 is 13 amino acids long. The V end was cut by 1 base, the J end by 5 bases, with 6 bases between. CDR3 nucleotide sequence: TGTGCCAGCTCACCACGGGGAGACAATGAGCAGTTCTTC. Protein product: CASSPRGDNEQFF.

V is TRBV5-1 and J is TRBJ1-1; 11 bases are shared with TRBD1. From germline, CDR1 is SGHRS and CDR2 YFSETQ. Germline trimming cut 3 bases from V and 7 bases from J; bases unmatched to any gene: 8. The length of the CDR3 is 15 residues. The CDR3 region is CASSSDPGTGGEAFF. As DNA, the CDR3 is TGCGCCAGCAGCTCCGACCCCGGGACAGGGGGTGAAGCTTTCTTT.

A few counts support this clone. This chain uses TRBV19 with TRBJ1-5, with 7 bases aligning to TRBD1. Germline CDR1 and CDR2: LNHDA and SQIVND (reference sequence). This CDR3 is built from 14 residues. Trimming at V came to 6 bases and at J to 7 bases, leaving 9 bases not matched to a gene. CDR3 amino acids: CASRDRVRGQPQHF. In DNA, the CDR3 is TGTGCCAGTAGAGACAGGGTGAGGGGGCAGCCCCAGCATTTT.

V and J are TRBV18 and TRBJ2-5, with D perhaps matching TRBD1 (5 bases). The germline V gene has CDR1 KGHSH and CDR2 LQKENI. Between the trimmed V and J ends, which lost 6 bases and 4 bases, there was a span of 12 bases. The length of the CDR3 is 13 residues. DNA for the CDR3: TGTGCCAGCTCTCAGACAGTAGGAGAGACCCAGTACTTC. Translating gives CASSQTVGETQYF.

The V call is TRBV18, the J call TRBJ2-1, with 7 positions matching TRBD1. V lost 3 bases to trimming and J lost 4 bases; unmatched junction nucleotides: 6. This CDR3 has 15 amino acids. In germline, CDR1 is KGHSH, CDR2 LQKENI. The CDR3 loop reads CASSPTGLLYNEQFF. As DNA, the CDR3 is TGTGCCAGCTCACCGACAGGGCTATTATACAATGAGCAGTTCTTC.

The chain is built from TRBV5-4 and TRBJ2-3; 12 bases align to TRBD2. This CDR3 has 16 residues. Trimming removed 3 bases from V and 8 bases from J; junction bases left unmatched: 10. Germline assignment: CDR1 SGHNT and CDR2 YYREEE (reference sequence). The CDR3 bases are TGTGCCAGCAGCTCAAAGACTAGCGGGAGTCCTCTTACGCAGTATTTT. Encoded protein: CASSSKTSGSPLTQYF.

This chain uses TRBV27 with TRBJ2-1, with 13 positions matching TRBD2. This CDR3 has 17 amino acids. Germline V gene data show CDR1 as MNHEY and CDR2 as SMNVEV (reference sequence). With 3 bases clipped from V and 6 bases from J, the junction kept 8 bases outside the gene matches. For the CDR3, the DNA is TGTGCCAGCAGTTTTCTAGGACTAGCGGGAGCATCCAATGAGCAGTTCTTC. Amino acid sequence: CASSFLGLAGASNEQFF.

The genes are TRBV5-6 and TRBJ1-1, with 10 bases lining up with TRBD1. V lost 4 bases, J lost 11 bases, and 8 bases stayed unmatched. CDR1 is SGHDT, CDR2 YYEEEE, per germline. This CDR3 contains 13 residues. This CDR3 is CASSGGQGDYAFF. The CDR3 DNA reads as TGTGCCAGCAGCGGAGGACAGGGGGATTATGCTTTCTTT.

This chain joins TRBV5-8 and TRBJ1-3; unclear D gene. The CDR3 is made up of 16 amino acids. Trimming cost V 4 bases and J 4 bases, with 18 bases left between them. Germline CDR1 is SGHTS and CDR2 is YDEGEE. CDR3 sequence: CASSTRTGLSGNTIYF. The CDR3 nucleotides are TGTGCCAGCAGCACCCGGACGGGCCTCTCCGGAAACACCATATATTTT.

The rearrangement links TRBV12-5 to TRBJ1-2; D gene ambiguous. The CDR3 extends over 14 amino acids. Trimming stripped 5 bases from V and 9 bases from J, with 19 bases between. Germline V gene data show CDR1 as LGHNT and CDR2 as FRNRAP. In DNA form, the CDR3 reads TGTGCTAGTGGTCTTGAGCTCACCCCGGGAAGCTACACCTTC. Translation: CASGLELTPGSYTF.

The CDR3 DNA follows: TGTGCCAGCGGCGACGCGTCGGGGATGAGGAACACCATATATTTT. Protein: CASGDASGMRNTIYF. The chain couples TRBV6-5 to TRBJ1-3; no definite D call. The CDR3 contains 15 residues. Trimming shortened V by 8 bases and J by 7 bases, and 21 bases separated the two germline ends. In germline, CDR1 is MNHEY, CDR2 SVGAGI.

This chain uses TRBV6-1 with TRBJ1-4, with D tentatively TRBD1 (6 bases). The CDR3 length is 17 residues. Per the germline V gene, CDR1 is MNHNS and CDR2 is SASEGT. V lost 4 bases to trimming and J lost 0 bases, with 15 bases between them. The CDR3 region has the DNA TGTGCCAGCAGTGGTGGTGGGGGGCGGTCAACTAATGAAAAACTGTTTTTT. Translated: CASSGGGGRSTNEKLFF.

V is TRBV5-4 and J is TRBJ2-1; D not resolved. The CDR3 spans 16 residues. CDR1 is SGHNT, CDR2 YYREEE, per germline (reference sequence). The V end lost 2 bases, the J end lost 2 bases, and 14 bases lay between the germline ends. This chain's CDR3 is CASSLGSPATYNEQFF. The DNA of the CDR3 is TGTGCCAGCAGCTTAGGAAGTCCCGCCACCTACAATGAGCAGTTCTTC.

The rearrangement uses TRBV28 and TRBJ2-7; perhaps TRBD1 as D (6 bases). This CDR3 comprises 15 residues. The germline CDR1 and CDR2 sequences are MDHEN and SYDVKM. Between the trimmed V and J ends, which lost 6 bases and 2 bases, there was a span of 17 bases. CDR3 nucleotide sequence: TGTGCCAGCAGATCTCAGGGGTTAGGCCCCTACGAGCAGTACTTC. This encodes CASRSQGLGPYEQYF.

The chain joins TRBV6-1 to TRBJ2-1; no reliable D call. The CDR3 consists of 10 residues. Germline lookup yields CDR1 MNHNS and CDR2 SASEGT. V lost 10 bases, J lost 4 bases, and 5 bases lay in between. The CDR3, as DNA: TGTGCCACCCAGTACAATGAGCAGTTCTTC. This sequence encodes CATQYNEQFF.

The chain is built from TRBV4-1 and TRBJ2-2; 11 bases line up with TRBD2. In germline, CDR1 is MGHRA, CDR2 YSYEKL. The trim removed 1 base at V and 5 bases at J, leaving 6 bases unmatched. The CDR3 is 17 amino acids. The CDR3 spells CASSQGTSGSGTGELFF. CDR3 bases: TGCGCCAGCAGCCAAGGTACTAGCGGGAGTGGGACCGGGGAGCTGTTTTTT.

The genes are TRBV7-9 and TRBJ1-1; 8 positions agree with TRBD1. The germline CDR1 and CDR2 sequences are SEHNR and FQNEAQ (reference sequence). V lost 7 bases to trimming and J lost 1 base; unmatched junction nucleotides: 8. The CDR3 loop spans 15 amino acids. The CDR3 sequence: CASIPWDRPNTEAFF. CDR3 DNA sequence: TGTGCCAGCATCCCCTGGGACAGGCCGAACACTGAAGCTTTCTTT. The variable domain in full, completed from reference TRBV7-9 and TRBJ1-1, reads DTGVSQNPRHKITKRGQNVTFRCDPISEHNRLYWYRQTLGQGPEFLTYFQNEAQLEKSRLLSDRFSAERPKGSFSTLEIQRTEQGDSAMYLCASIPWDRPNTEAFFGQGTRLTVV.

V gene TRBV15 combines with J gene TRBJ2-7; 7 bases are a match to TRBD1. Unmatched junction bases numbered 0, after V lost 1 base and J lost 0 bases. Germline V gene data show CDR1 as LNHNV and CDR2 as YYDKDF (reference sequence). CDR3 length equals 14 residues. CDR3 loop: CATSRGDSSYEQYF. The CDR3 region has the DNA TGTGCCACCAGCAGAGGGGACAGCTCCTACGAGCAGTACTTC.

This clone came up once. As DNA, the CDR3 is TGTGCCAGCAGTGAGCAGGAATACACTGAAGCTTTCTTT. Protein sequence: CASSEQEYTEAFF. V usage is TRBV2 and J usage is TRBJ1-1, with D unclear. Germline lookup yields CDR1 SNHLY and CDR2 FYNNEI. The ends were cut back, 3 bases at V and 3 bases at J, with 8 bases in the middle. The CDR3 totals 13 residues. Using reference TRBV2 and TRBJ1-1 for the parts outside the CDR3, the full variable domain is EPEVTQTPSHQVTQMGQEVILRCVPISNHLYFYWYRQILGQKVEFLVSFYNNEISEKSEIFDDQFSVERPDGSNFTLKIRSTKLEDSAMYFCASSEQEYTEAFFGQGTRLTVV.

This clone was seen only a few times. This sequence joins TRBV5-4 and TRBJ1-2; maybe TRBD1 (6 bases). Germline V gives CDR1 SGHNT, CDR2 YYREEE (reference sequence). The V end lost 4 bases, the J end lost 4 bases, and 14 bases lay between the germline ends. The CDR3 runs to 14 residues. CDR3 in amino acids: CASSDVDRIYGYTF. CDR3 nucleotides: TGTGCCAGCAGCGATGTGGACAGAATCTATGGCTACACCTTC.

The chain combines TRBV5-1 with TRBJ2-2, with 9 bases aligning to TRBD1. The CDR3 has 15 residues. Germline V gene data show CDR1 as SGHRS and CDR2 as YFSETQ. V dropped 0 bases and J dropped 5; count of bases not matched to a gene: 2. In DNA form, the CDR3 reads TGCGCCAGCAGCTTGGCCGGGACAGGGACCGGGGAGCTGTTTTTT. This codes for CASSLAGTGTGELFF. The whole variable domain, filled in from reference TRBV5-1 and TRBJ2-2, reads KAGVTQTPRYLIKTRGQQVTLSCSPISGHRSVSWYQQTPGQGLQFLFEYFSETQRNKGNFPGRFSGRQFSNSRSEMNVSTLELGDSALYLCASSLAGTGTGELFFGEGSRLTVL.

This chain links TRBV6-4 with TRBJ2-3, with TRBD2 matching over 9 bases. Germline loops: CDR1 MRHNA, CDR2 SNTAGT. The ends lost 2 bases at V and 6 bases at J; junction bases unmatched: 6. The CDR3 extends over 15 amino acids. DNA of the CDR3: TGTGCCAGCAGTGACGGGGTAGCGGGAGTGGATACGCAGTATTTT. Encoded protein: CASSDGVAGVDTQYF.